The 28 T cell receptor beta chains in this list originate from one sample, sequenced in a study of T cell responses to AZD1222 COVID-19 vaccine. Measured with immunoSEQ multiplex PCR; TCRdb has only the in-frame clones, and not every one. Of fewer than 130,000 clones listed, around 93% were seen once; the top ten hold roughly 7.8%. Sequencing was performed on peripheral blood, taken on day 0 of AZD1222 vaccination. These receptor sequences come from an adult in good health.

The CDR3 region has the DNA TGTGCCAGCAGTTCGCAGAGCTCCTACGAGCAGTACTTC. Encoded protein: CASSSQSSYEQYF. J is TRBJ2-7 and V is TRBV27; D not resolved. CDR3 length: 13 residues. Germline V gene sequence: CDR1 MNHEY, CDR2 SMNVEV (reference sequence). The germline V and J ends were trimmed by 4 bases and 0 bases, with 7 bases remaining between them.

This chain links TRBV7-9 with TRBJ1-5; D ambiguous. V lost 1 base and J lost 9, with 7 bases in between. This CDR3 is built from 12 residues. Germline assignment: CDR1 SEHNR and CDR2 FQNEAQ (reference sequence). This chain's CDR3 is CASSLGSAPQHF. CDR3 DNA sequence: TGTGCCAGCAGCTTAGGGTCTGCGCCCCAGCATTTT.

The chain couples TRBV5-4 to TRBJ2-7; D tentatively fits TRBD1 or TRBD2 (5 bases each). The CDR3 is 12 amino acids. Trimming shortened V by 4 bases and J by 6 bases, and 11 bases separated the two germline ends. CDR1 and CDR2 from the germline V gene are SGHNT and YYREEE (reference sequence). The CDR3 reads CASSPPGTEQYF. In DNA, the CDR3 is TGTGCCAGCAGCCCCCCCGGGACCGAGCAGTACTTC.

This chain uses TRBV28 with TRBJ1-5; D is unresolved. Trimming cost V 6 bases and J 0 bases, with 9 bases left between them. The V gene's germline CDR1 is MDHEN and CDR2 SYDVKM. The CDR3 extends over 14 amino acids. The CDR3 here is CASSPAHSNQPQHF. The CDR3 region has the DNA TGTGCCAGCAGCCCAGCCCATAGCAATCAGCCCCAGCATTTT.

The V call is TRBV27, the J call TRBJ1-2; 7 bases map to TRBD1. The germline V gene has CDR1 MNHEY and CDR2 SMNVEV (reference sequence). The V and J ends lost 6 bases and 3 bases, in that order; junction bases with no gene match: 1. The CDR3 has 12 amino acids. In DNA, the CDR3 is TGTGCCAGCAGGACAGGGTACTATGGCTACACCTTC. Amino acids: CASRTGYYGYTF.

The chain is built from TRBV28 and TRBJ1-1, with TRBD1 matching 7 bases. In germline, CDR1 is MDHEN, CDR2 SYDVKM. J gave up 2 bases and V 2 bases, and 5 bases lay outside the gene matches. The CDR3 consists of 15 residues. CDR3 sequence (DNA): TGTGCCAGCAGTTTAGGAGGACAGGCCAACACTGAAGCTTTCTTT. It codes for CASSLGGQANTEAFF.

In DNA form, the CDR3 reads TGTGCCAGCAGCCCTAGCGGGGGGGCCTCTGTCGGGGAGCTGTTTTTT. Its protein product is CASSPSGGASVGELFF. The chain has TRBV6-2 or TRBV6-3 and TRBJ2-2, with 12 bases aligning to TRBD2. V shed 6 bases and J 7 bases; nucleotides not matched to a gene: 9. Per the germline V gene, CDR1 is MNHEY and CDR2 is SVGEGT. The CDR3 consists of 16 residues.

The V gene is TRBV5-1, the J gene TRBJ2-1; perhaps TRBD1 as D (6 bases). Germline V gives CDR1 SGHRS, CDR2 YFSETQ. The CDR3 length is 16 residues. Trimming took off 2 bases at V and 6 bases at J, with 18 bases between the two ends. The chain's CDR3 is CASSFGYRERGNEQFF. CDR3 bases: TGCGCCAGCAGCTTTGGGTACAGGGAGAGAGGCAATGAGCAGTTCTTC.

The CDR3 nucleotides are TGTGCCAGTAGTATATCCGCGGGACTCCTCTACGAGCAGTACTTC. As protein: CASSISAGLLYEQYF. The rearrangement uses TRBV19 and TRBJ2-7; tentatively, D is TRBD2 (6 bases). V gave up 2 bases and J gave up 3 bases, with 14 bases separating them. Looked up from germline, CDR1 is LNHDA and CDR2 is SQIVND (reference sequence). The CDR3 is made up of 15 amino acids. Combining the CDR3 with reference TRBV19 and TRBJ2-7 gives the whole variable domain DGGITQSPKYLFRKEGQNVTLSCEQNLNHDAMYWYRQDPGQGLRLIYYSQIVNDFQKGDIAEGYSVSREKKESFPLTVTSAQKNPTAFYLCASSISAGLLYEQYFGPGTRLTVT.

The genes are TRBV12-5 and TRBJ1-6, with D possibly matching TRBD1 (6 bases). From germline, CDR1 is LGHNT and CDR2 FRNRAP. V was trimmed by 1 base and J by 8 bases, leaving 6 bases between them. CDR3 size: 13 residues. In DNA, the CDR3 is TGTGCTAGTGGTTTGGACAGGGATTCACCCCTCCACTTT. Protein: CASGLDRDSPLHF.

The V and J genes are TRBV9 and TRBJ1-3, with D unresolved. The CDR3 loop spans 14 amino acids. V was cut by 5 bases and J by 4 bases, with 13 bases left in between. Germline lookup yields CDR1 SGDLS and CDR2 YYNGEE. The CDR3 spells CASRDTEHGNTIYF. The CDR3 DNA reads as TGTGCCAGCAGGGATACAGAGCACGGAAACACCATATATTTT.

The rearrangement uses TRBV3-1 (or the pseudogene TRBV3-2) and TRBJ1-3; 9 bases match TRBD1. V lost 0 bases, J lost 2 bases, and 14 bases stayed unmatched. The germline V gene encodes CDR1 LGHDT and CDR2 YNNKEL (reference sequence). The CDR3 is made up of 20 amino acids. This CDR3 reads CASSQEVGQGRSTPGNTIYF. CDR3 sequence (DNA): TGTGCCAGCAGCCAAGAAGTAGGACAGGGGAGGTCGACCCCTGGAAACACCATATATTTT.

This clone appeared a single time. This chain joins TRBV12-3 or TRBV12-4 and TRBJ1-1; the D gene is possibly TRBD1 (5 bases). This CDR3 has 12 residues. Trimming shortened V by 4 bases and J by 9 bases, and 12 bases separated the two germline ends. DNA for the CDR3: TGTGCCAGCAGTTCATTTAGGGGCAAAGCTTTCTTT. It encodes CASSSFRGKAFF.

The chain joins TRBV6-1 to TRBJ2-3; no clear D. Germline V gives CDR1 MNHNS, CDR2 SASEGT. The CDR3 consists of 16 residues. With 2 bases removed from V and 1 base from J, the gap between germline ends came to 13 bases. In nucleotides, the CDR3 is TGTGCCAGCAGTGAATCAGTAGGCGGACGCACAGATACGCAGTATTTT. This gives the protein CASSESVGGRTDTQYF.

This clone was found a few times. As DNA, the CDR3 is TGTGCCAGCAGTGAGGTTCATGGCACTGAAGCTTTCTTT. Translating gives CASSEVHGTEAFF. The chain recombines TRBV6-4 with TRBJ1-1; D call uncertain. V lost 3 bases and J lost 4, with 9 bases in between. The CDR3 loop spans 13 amino acids. Germline V gene sequence: CDR1 MRHNA, CDR2 SNTAGT.

The CDR3 loop is CASSLARQKPLHF. DNA of the CDR3: TGTGCCAGCAGCTTAGCGCGGCAGAAACCCCTCCACTTT. The J gene is TRBJ1-6, the V gene TRBV7-2, with unresolved D. Trimming took 0 bases from V and 12 from J, leaving 9 bases between them. There are 13 residues in the CDR3. Germline values: CDR1 SGHTA, CDR2 FQGNSA. The full variable domain, rest sourced from reference TRBV7-2 and TRBJ1-6, is GAGVSQSPSNKVTEKGKDVELRCDPISGHTALYWYRQSLGQGLEFLIYFQGNSAPDKSGLPSDRFSAERTGGSVSTLTIQRTQQEDSAVYLCASSLARQKPLHFGNGTRLTVT.

The chain recombines TRBV6-2 or TRBV6-3 with TRBJ2-1; TRBD2 is a possible D gene (5 bases). CDR3 length: 16 amino acids. Trimming took 4 bases from V and 2 from J, leaving 15 bases between them. Germline V gives CDR1 MNHEY, CDR2 SVGEGT. The CDR3 here is CASSSEAGETYNEQFF. The DNA for the CDR3 is TGTGCCAGCAGTTCCGAAGCCGGGGAAACCTACAATGAGCAGTTCTTC.

The chain employs TRBV11-2 and TRBJ1-2, with a weak D call TRBD1 (6 bases). Germline V CDR1 and CDR2: SGHAT, FQNNGV. The CDR3 sequence is 12 residues long. The V and J ends lost 8 bases and 4 bases respectively, with 11 bases between them. For the CDR3, the DNA is TGTGCCAGCCAAGGAGGGGGCTATGGCTACACCTTC. Translated, it gives CASQGGGYGYTF.

The rearrangement joins TRBV28 to TRBJ1-6; a weak D match, TRBD1 (5 bases). The CDR3 runs 14 residues. Trimming removed 5 bases from V and 4 bases from J, with 9 bases in between. CDR1 is MDHEN and CDR2 is SYDVKM in the germline V gene. DNA of the CDR3: TGTGCCAGCAGTCCCGACAGTTATAATTCACCCCTCCACTTT. This codes for CASSPDSYNSPLHF.

The chain has TRBV6-5 and TRBJ1-3, with 7 bases that match TRBD1. J gave up 0 bases and V 6 bases, and 5 bases lay outside the gene matches. CDR3 length: 15 amino acids. Germline V gene sequence: CDR1 MNHEY, CDR2 SVGAGI. As DNA, the CDR3 is TGTGCCAGCAGGACAGGGACAACCTCTGGAAACACCATATATTTT. As protein: CASRTGTTSGNTIYF.

This clone occurred once. This sequence joins TRBV5-8 and TRBJ1-5; no firm D call. CDR1 SGHTS and CDR2 YDEGEE come from the germline V gene. The CDR3 is 13 amino acids. V was clipped by 2 bases and J by 3 bases, with 6 bases between them. The CDR3 sequence is CASSLRSNQPQHF. CDR3 in DNA: TGTGCCAGCAGCTTACGCTCCAATCAGCCCCAGCATTTT.

This clone has a single count. The chain is built from TRBV28 and TRBJ1-1; tentative D call: TRBD1 (6 bases). Germline V lookup: CDR1 MDHEN, CDR2 SYDVKM. The CDR3 has 11 amino acids. V lost 7 bases to trimming and J lost 11 bases, with 14 bases between them. The CDR3 sequence: CASIYRAGAFF. CDR3 coding DNA: TGTGCCAGCATTTACAGGGCCGGCGCTTTCTTT.

V gene TRBV3-1 (or the pseudogene TRBV3-2) combines with J gene TRBJ2-7; the D gene could be TRBD1 or TRBD2 (5 bases each). Germline loops: CDR1 LGHDT, CDR2 YNNKEL (reference sequence). The CDR3 has 12 residues. Trimming stripped 4 bases from V and 6 bases from J, with 10 bases between. CDR3 nucleotides: TGTGCCAGCAGCCGGGGGAGCGGCGAGCAGTACTTC. Translation: CASSRGSGEQYF.

This clone was recorded only once. This chain links TRBV28 with TRBJ1-6; TRBD1 matches at 7 bases. This CDR3 is 16 amino acids long. The V gene's germline CDR1 is MDHEN and CDR2 SYDVKM. V lost 4 bases, J lost 2 bases, and 5 bases stayed unmatched. The CDR3 coding sequence is TGTGCCAGCAGTTCTTCAGGGGGGGCCTATAATTCACCCCTCCACTTT. Protein product: CASSSSGGAYNSPLHF.

This clone has just a few counts. The rearrangement links TRBV6-4 to TRBJ2-7, with D perhaps assigned TRBD1 or TRBD2 (5 bases each). Trimming cost V 6 bases and J 8 bases, with 11 bases left between them. CDR3 length: 11 amino acids. Per germline, CDR1 MRHNA and CDR2 SNTAGT. The CDR3 region has the DNA TGTGCCAGCAGGGCTGGGGGTAAGCAGTACTTC. The encoded protein is CASRAGGKQYF.

This clone was recorded only once. J is TRBJ1-1 and V is TRBV5-8; TRBD1 might be the D (5 bases). CDR1 is SGHTS and CDR2 is YDEGEE in the germline V gene. V shed 4 bases and J shed 6 bases, with 19 bases lying between them. This CDR3 is built from 15 residues. Written as DNA, the CDR3 is TGTGCCAGCAGCCTGAAGACCGGGCGGGGCGCTGAAGCTTTCTTT. Translated: CASSLKTGRGAEAFF.

This chain joins TRBV19 and TRBJ1-5, with 9 bases identical to TRBD1. Germline V gene lookup returns CDR1 LNHDA and CDR2 SQIVND (reference sequence). This CDR3 spans 16 amino acids. Losses at the gene ends were 1 base for V and 3 bases for J; bases not matched to a gene: 4. This chain's CDR3 is CASSIGGQGHNQPQHF. The CDR3 DNA reads TGTGCCAGTAGTATAGGGGGACAGGGCCACAATCAGCCCCAGCATTTT.

J is TRBJ1-2 and V is TRBV3-1 (or the pseudogene TRBV3-2), with 8 positions matching TRBD1. This CDR3 spans 16 amino acids. Trimming cost V 1 base and J 4 bases; bases outside gene matches: 8. CDR1 and CDR2 (germline): LGHDT, YNNKEL (reference sequence). CDR3 sequence (DNA): TGTGCCAGCAGCCAAGCGGGGACAGGCCGGGGCTATGGCTACACCTTC. Encoded protein: CASSQAGTGRGYGYTF.